This TCR beta chain was observed in a study of lymphopenia after photon versus proton radiotherapy. Whole-study results and caveats: Under photons, naive T cells and diversity fell while effector/memory populations rose. A bigger post-nadir fall in TCR diversity correlated inversely with survival time in deceased patients. Better survival with proton therapy was suggested as possible, not demonstrated.

Sequencing used immunoSEQ multiplex PCR; TCRdb keeps in-frame clones, though not all of them. The sample lists more than 70,000 clones; 80% to 90% were seen once. The CDR3 covers 11 residues. Trimming left V 4 bases short and J 4 bases short, with 8 bases between. Germline V lookup: CDR1 DFQATT, CDR2 SNEGSKA (reference sequence). Regarding this clone: Its antigen is currently unknown.

The rearrangement uses TRBV20-1 and TRBJ2-7, with D tentatively TRBD1 (5 bases). The sequences come from peripheral blood, collected from a patient treated with proton-based radiotherapy. This TCR was sampled from a man between 60 and 75 years old with pancreatic cancer. The CDR3 DNA reads TGCAGTGCTAAGCAGGGTTACGAGCAGTACTTC. Its translation: CSAKQGYEQYF.